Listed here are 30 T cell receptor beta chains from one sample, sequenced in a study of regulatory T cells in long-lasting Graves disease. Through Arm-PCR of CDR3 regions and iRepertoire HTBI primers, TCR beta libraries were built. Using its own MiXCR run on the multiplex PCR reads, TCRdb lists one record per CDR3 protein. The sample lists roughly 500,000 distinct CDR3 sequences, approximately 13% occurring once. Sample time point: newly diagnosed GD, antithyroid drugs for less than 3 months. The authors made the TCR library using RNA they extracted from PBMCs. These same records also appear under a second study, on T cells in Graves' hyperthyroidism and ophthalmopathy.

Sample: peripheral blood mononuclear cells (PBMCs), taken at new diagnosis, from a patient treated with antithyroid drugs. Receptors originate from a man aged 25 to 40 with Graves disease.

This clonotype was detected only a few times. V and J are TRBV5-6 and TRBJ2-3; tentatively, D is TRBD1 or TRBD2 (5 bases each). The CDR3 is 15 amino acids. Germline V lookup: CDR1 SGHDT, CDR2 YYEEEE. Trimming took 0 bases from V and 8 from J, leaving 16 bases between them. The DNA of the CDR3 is TGTGCCAGCAGCTTGGGAGGGGCCTACCGAGGTACGCAGTATTTT. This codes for CASSLGGAYRGTQYF.

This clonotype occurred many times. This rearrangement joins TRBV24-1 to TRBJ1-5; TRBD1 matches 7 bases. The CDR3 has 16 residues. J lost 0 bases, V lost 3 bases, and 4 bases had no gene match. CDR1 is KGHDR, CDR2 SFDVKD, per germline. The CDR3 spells CATSDPRDSSNQPQHF. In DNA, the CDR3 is TGTGCCACCAGTGATCCAAGGGACAGTAGCAATCAGCCCCAGCATTTT.

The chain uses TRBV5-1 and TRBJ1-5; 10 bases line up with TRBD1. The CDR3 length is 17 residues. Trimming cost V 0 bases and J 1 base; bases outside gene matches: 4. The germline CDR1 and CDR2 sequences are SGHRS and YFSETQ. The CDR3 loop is CASSLGPTGGSNQPQHF. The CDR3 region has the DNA TGCGCCAGCAGCTTGGGCCCGACAGGGGGCAGCAATCAGCCCCAGCATTTT.

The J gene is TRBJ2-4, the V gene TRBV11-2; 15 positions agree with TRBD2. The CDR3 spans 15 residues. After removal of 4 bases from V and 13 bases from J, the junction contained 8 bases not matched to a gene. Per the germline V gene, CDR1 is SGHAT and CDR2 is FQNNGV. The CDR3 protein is CASSSYGLAGGPQYF. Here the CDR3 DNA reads TGTGCCAGCAGCTCCTACGGACTAGCGGGAGGGCCACAGTACTTC.

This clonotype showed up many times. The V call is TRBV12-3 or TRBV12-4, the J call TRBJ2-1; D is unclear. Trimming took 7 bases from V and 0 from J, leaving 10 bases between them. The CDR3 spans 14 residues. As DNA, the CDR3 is TGTGCCAGCACTCCCCCTAGCTCCTACAATGAGCAGTTCTTC. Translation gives CASTPPSSYNEQFF.

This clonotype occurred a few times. The CDR3, as DNA: TGTGCCAGCAGTGGAACAAGGCGGGCCCAACCTTTCGGGGCCTCCGAGCAGTACTTC. Translation gives CASSGTRRAQPFGASEQYF. The gene calls are TRBV6-1 and TRBJ2-7; D may be TRBD1 or TRBD2 (5 bases each). CDR1 is MNHNS and CDR2 is SASEGT in the germline V gene. Trimming shortened V by 4 bases and J by 6 bases, and 31 bases separated the two germline ends. CDR3 length equals 19 residues.

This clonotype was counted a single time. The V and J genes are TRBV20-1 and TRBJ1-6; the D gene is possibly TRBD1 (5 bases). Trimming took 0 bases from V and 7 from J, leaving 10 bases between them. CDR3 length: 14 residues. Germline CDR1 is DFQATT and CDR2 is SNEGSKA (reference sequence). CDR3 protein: CSARDQGRNSPLHF. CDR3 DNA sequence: TGCAGTGCTAGAGATCAGGGCAGGAATTCACCCCTCCACTTT.

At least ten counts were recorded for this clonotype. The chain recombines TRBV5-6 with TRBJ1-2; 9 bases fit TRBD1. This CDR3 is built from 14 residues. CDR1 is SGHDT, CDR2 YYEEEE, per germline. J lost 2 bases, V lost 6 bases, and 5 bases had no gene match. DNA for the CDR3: TGTGCCAGCACCGACGGGACAGGGAACTATGGCTACACCTTC. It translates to CASTDGTGNYGYTF.

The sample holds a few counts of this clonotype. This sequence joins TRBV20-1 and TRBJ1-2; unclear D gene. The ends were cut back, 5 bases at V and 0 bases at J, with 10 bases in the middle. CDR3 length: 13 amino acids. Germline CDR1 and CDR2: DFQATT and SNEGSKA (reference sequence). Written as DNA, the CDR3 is TGCAGTGCTTCCCGGGTAACTAACTATGGCTACACCTTC. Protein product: CSASRVTNYGYTF.

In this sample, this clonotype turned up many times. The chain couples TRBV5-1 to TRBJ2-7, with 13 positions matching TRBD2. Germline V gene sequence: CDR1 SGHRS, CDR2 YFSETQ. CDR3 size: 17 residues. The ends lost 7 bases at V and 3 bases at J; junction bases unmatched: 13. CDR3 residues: CASRRTSGRGINYEQYF. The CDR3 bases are TGCGCCAGCCGGAGGACTAGCGGGAGAGGGATAAACTACGAGCAGTACTTC.

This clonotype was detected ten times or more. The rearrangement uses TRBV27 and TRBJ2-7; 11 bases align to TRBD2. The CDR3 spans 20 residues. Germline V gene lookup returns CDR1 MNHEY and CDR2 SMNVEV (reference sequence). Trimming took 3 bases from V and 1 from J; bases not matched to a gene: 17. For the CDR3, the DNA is TGTGCCAGCAGTTTGCCGTCCCGGCTAGCGGGAGGCAGAGGGTCCTACGAGCAGTACTTC. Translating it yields CASSLPSRLAGGRGSYEQYF.

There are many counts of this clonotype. CDR3 DNA: TGTGCCAGCAGCTTAGACTTCAATGAGCAGTTCTTC. Translating it yields CASSLDFNEQFF. This sequence joins TRBV7-3 and TRBJ2-1, with no clear D. Between the trimmed V and J ends, which lost 2 bases and 6 bases, there was a span of 5 bases. CDR1 is SGHTA and CDR2 is FQGTGA in the germline V gene. The CDR3 has 12 residues.

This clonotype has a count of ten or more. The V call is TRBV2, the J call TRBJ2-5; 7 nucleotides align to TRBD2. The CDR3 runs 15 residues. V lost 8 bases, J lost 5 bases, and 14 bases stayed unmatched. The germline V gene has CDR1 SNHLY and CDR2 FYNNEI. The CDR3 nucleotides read TGTGCCAGCGAACAGTTAGGACTAGTCAGGGAGACCCAGTACTTC. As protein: CASEQLGLVRETQYF.

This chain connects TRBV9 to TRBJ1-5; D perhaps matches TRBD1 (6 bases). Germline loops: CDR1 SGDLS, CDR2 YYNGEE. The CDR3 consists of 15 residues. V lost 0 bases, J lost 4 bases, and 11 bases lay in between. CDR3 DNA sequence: TGTGCCAGCAGCGTAGCGAGACAGGTAAATCAGCCCCAGCATTTT. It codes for CASSVARQVNQPQHF.

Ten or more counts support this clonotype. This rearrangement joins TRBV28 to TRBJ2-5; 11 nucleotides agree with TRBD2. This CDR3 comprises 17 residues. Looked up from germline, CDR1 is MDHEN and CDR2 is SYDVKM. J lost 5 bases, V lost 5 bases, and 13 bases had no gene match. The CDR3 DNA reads TGTGCCAGCAGTCCCCTTAGCGGGAGGGCCATCGGGGAGACCCAGTACTTC. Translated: CASSPLSGRAIGETQYF. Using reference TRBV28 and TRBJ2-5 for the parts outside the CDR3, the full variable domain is DVKVTQSSRYLVKRTGEKVFLECVQDMDHENMFWYRQDPGLGLRLIYFSYDVKMKEKGDIPEGYSVSREKKERFSLILESASTNQTSMYLCASSPLSGRAIGETQYFGPGTRLLVL.

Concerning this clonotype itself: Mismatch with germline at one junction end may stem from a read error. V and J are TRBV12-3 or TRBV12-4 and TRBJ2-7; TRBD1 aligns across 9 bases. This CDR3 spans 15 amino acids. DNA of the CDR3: TGCGCCAGCAGTCCGGGACAGGGATCGGGGGAGACCCGGTACTTC. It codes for CASSPGQGSGETRYF.

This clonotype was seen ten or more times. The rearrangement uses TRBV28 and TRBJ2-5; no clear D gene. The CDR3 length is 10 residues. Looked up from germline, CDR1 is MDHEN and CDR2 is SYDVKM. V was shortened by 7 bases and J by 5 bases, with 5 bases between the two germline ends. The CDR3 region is CASTGETQYF. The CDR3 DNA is TGTGCCAGCACCGGGGAGACCCAGTACTTC.

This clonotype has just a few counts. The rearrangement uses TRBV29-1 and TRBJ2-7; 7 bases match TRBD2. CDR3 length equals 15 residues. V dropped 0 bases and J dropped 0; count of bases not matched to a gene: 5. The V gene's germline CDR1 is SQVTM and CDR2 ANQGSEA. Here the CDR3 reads CSVEDGGERSYEQYF. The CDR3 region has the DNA TGCAGCGTTGAAGATGGGGGGGAGCGCTCCTACGAGCAGTACTTC.

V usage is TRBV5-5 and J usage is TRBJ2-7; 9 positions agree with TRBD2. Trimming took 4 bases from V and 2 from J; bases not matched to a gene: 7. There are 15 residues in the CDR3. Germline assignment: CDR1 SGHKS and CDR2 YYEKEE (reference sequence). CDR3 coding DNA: TGTGCCAGCAGCCGGGACGCTAGCGGGGCCTACGAGCAGTACTTC. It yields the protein CASSRDASGAYEQYF.

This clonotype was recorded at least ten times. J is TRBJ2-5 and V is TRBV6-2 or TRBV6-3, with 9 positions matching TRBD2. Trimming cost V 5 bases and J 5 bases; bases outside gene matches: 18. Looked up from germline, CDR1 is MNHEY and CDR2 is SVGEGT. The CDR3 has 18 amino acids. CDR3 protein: CASSRQGFSGSTEETQYF. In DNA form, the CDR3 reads TGTGCCAGCAGTAGACAGGGCTTTAGCGGGAGTACCGAGGAGACCCAGTACTTC.

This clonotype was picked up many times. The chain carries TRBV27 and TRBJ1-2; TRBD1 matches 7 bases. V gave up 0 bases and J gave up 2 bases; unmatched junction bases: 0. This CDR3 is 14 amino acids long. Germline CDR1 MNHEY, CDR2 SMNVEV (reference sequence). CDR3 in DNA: TGTGCCAGCAGTTTATCGACAGGGAACTATGGCTACACCTTC. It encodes CASSLSTGNYGYTF.

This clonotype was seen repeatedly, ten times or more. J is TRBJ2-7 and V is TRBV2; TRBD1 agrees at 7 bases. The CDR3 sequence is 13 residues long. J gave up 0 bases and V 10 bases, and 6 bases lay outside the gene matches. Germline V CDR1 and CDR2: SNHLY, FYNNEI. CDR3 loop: CATMRGPSYEQYF. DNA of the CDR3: TGTGCCACCATGAGGGGGCCCTCCTACGAGCAGTACTTC.

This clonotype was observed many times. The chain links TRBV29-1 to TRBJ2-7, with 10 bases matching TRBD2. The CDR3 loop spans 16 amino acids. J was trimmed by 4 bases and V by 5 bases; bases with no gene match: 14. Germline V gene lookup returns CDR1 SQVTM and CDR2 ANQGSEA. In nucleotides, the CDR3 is TGCAGCGTTCAGGGGCTAGCGGGAGACTTTCGGTACGAGCAGTACTTC. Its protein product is CSVQGLAGDFRYEQYF.

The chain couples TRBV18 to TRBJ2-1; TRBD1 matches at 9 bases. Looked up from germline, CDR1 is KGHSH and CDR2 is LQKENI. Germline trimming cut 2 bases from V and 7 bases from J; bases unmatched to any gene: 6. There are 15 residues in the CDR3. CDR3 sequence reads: CASSPGTGNPNEQFF. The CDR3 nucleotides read TGTGCCAGCTCACCAGGGACAGGGAATCCGAATGAGCAGTTCTTC.

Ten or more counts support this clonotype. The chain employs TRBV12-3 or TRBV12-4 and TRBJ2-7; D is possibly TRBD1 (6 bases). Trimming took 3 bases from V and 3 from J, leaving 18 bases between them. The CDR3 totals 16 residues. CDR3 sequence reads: CASSFKDRQIRYEQYF. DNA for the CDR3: TGTGCCAGCAGTTTCAAAGACAGGCAGATTCGCTACGAGCAGTACTTC.

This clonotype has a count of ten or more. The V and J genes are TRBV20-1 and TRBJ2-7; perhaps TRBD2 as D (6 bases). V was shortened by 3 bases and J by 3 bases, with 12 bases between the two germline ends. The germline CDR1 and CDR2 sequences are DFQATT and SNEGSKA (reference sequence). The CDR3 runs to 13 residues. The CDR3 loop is CSARGRSDYEQYF. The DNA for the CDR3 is TGCAGTGCTAGGGGGAGGTCGGACTACGAGCAGTACTTC.

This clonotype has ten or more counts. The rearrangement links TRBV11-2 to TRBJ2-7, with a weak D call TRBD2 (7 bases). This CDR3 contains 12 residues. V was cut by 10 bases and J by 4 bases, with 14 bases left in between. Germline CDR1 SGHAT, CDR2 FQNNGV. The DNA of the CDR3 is TGTGCCACCTTACAGGGAGGGTACGAGCAGTACTTC. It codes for CATLQGGYEQYF.

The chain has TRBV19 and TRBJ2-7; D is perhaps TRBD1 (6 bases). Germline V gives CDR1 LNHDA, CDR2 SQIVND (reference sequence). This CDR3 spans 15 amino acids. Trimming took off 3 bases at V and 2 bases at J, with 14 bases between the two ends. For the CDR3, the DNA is TGTGCCAGTAGTATCCCAGGGACAATGGCCTACGAGCAGTACTTC. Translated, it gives CASSIPGTMAYEQYF.

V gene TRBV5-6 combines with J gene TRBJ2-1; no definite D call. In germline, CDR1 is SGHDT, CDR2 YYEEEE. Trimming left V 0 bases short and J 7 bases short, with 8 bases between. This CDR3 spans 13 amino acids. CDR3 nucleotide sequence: TGTGCCAGCAGCTTGGAACAATGGAATGAGCAGTTCTTC. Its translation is CASSLEQWNEQFF.

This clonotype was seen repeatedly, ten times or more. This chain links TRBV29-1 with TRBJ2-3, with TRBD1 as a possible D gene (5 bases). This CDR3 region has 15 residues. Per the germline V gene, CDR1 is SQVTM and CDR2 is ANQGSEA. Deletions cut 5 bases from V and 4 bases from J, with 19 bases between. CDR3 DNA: TGCAGCGTTTCCGCAGGGTGGGGATCACCAGATACGCAGTATTTT. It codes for CSVSAGWGSPDTQYF.